These 16 T cell receptor beta chains were sequenced from one sample in a study of T cell changes during pregnancy in multiple sclerosis. Method: immunoSEQ multiplex PCR; TCRdb's copy keeps in-frame clones and lacks some. The sample contains tens of thousands of clones, 88% of which appear only once. Here the sequenced sample was peripheral blood, taken in the first trimester of pregnancy. The receptors shown here come from a female donor with multiple sclerosis, enrolled in a pregnancy study.

In regard to this clone: A read error may produce the germline difference seen at one junction end. The chain links TRBV6-5 to TRBJ1-2; 8 positions match TRBD1. Per germline, CDR1 MNHEY and CDR2 SVGAGI. This CDR3 contains 14 residues. For the CDR3, the DNA is TGTGCCAGCAGTTACTCCGGAGGTCAGGGGGCGCCCCTATTC. Its protein is CASSYSGGQGAPLF.

This clone showed up just once. The chain has TRBV23-1 and TRBJ2-7, with 12 positions matching TRBD2. TRBV23-1 belongs to the ORF category, with a function that is uncertain. J gave up 1 base and V 6 bases, and 7 bases lay outside the gene matches. The CDR3 is made up of 16 amino acids. The CDR3 reads CASSPRLAGVSYEQYF. In nucleotides, the CDR3 is TGCGCCAGCAGCCCAAGACTAGCGGGAGTATCCTACGAGCAGTACTTC.

V is TRBV7-9 and J is TRBJ1-1; TRBD1 might be the D (5 bases). Germline V lookup: CDR1 SEHNR, CDR2 FQNEAQ (reference sequence). Trimming took 7 bases from V and 5 from J, leaving 20 bases between them. CDR3 length: 15 amino acids. The CDR3 DNA reads as TGTGCCAGCAATCCCAGTTCCACCCGGGGGACTGAAGCTTTCTTT. Protein sequence: CASNPSSTRGTEAFF.

The chain uses TRBV6-1 and TRBJ1-2, with TRBD1 matching 7 bases. Unmatched junction bases numbered 11, after V lost 1 base and J lost 6 bases. Germline V gene lookup returns CDR1 MNHNS and CDR2 SASEGT. The length of the CDR3 is 16 residues. As DNA, the CDR3 is TGTGCCAGCAGTGAAGTGTCTAATCGACAGGGTCATGGCTACACCTTC. The encoded protein is CASSEVSNRQGHGYTF.

This chain links TRBV5-1 with TRBJ2-7; 8 positions agree with TRBD2. V was pared by 5 bases and J by 4 bases, with 11 bases of the junction left unmatched. The CDR3 covers 15 residues. The germline V gene encodes CDR1 SGHRS and CDR2 YFSETQ. CDR3 amino acids: CASRRLAGDSYEQYF. The CDR3 nucleotides read TGCGCCAGCAGACGTCTAGCGGGCGACTCTTACGAGCAGTACTTC.

V is TRBV28 and J is TRBJ2-7; 9 positions match TRBD1. V shed 5 bases and J 3 bases; nucleotides not matched to a gene: 11. The CDR3 length is 16 residues. The germline gives CDR1 MDHEN, CDR2 SYDVKM. The chain's CDR3 is CASSPTGTGTIYEQYF. The CDR3 DNA sequence: TGTGCCAGCAGTCCTACCGGGACAGGGACCATCTACGAGCAGTACTTC.

The chain links TRBV5-1 to TRBJ1-2; TRBD1 agrees at 9 bases. The CDR3 extends over 14 amino acids. CDR1 is SGHRS and CDR2 is YFSETQ in the germline V gene. V was clipped by 5 bases and J by 8 bases; unmatched bases: 10. The CDR3 DNA reads TGCGCCAGCAGATGGACAGGGGCTCTCGAGGGCTACACCTTC. This codes for CASRWTGALEGYTF.

The chain employs TRBV5-1 and TRBJ2-1; 7 bases match TRBD2. Trimming at V came to 3 bases and at J to 8 bases, leaving 11 bases not matched to a gene. The CDR3 has 15 residues. Per the germline V gene, CDR1 is SGHRS and CDR2 is YFSETQ. CDR3 amino acids: CASSSRREDLDEQFF. In DNA, the CDR3 is TGCGCCAGCAGCTCAAGACGGGAGGACCTCGATGAGCAGTTCTTC.

The rearrangement links TRBV6-1 to TRBJ2-7, with 7 bases that match TRBD1. Per the germline V gene, CDR1 is MNHNS and CDR2 is SASEGT. The CDR3 is 13 residues long. Trimming took 6 bases from V and 3 from J; bases not matched to a gene: 5. CDR3 nucleotide sequence: TGTGCCAGCAGCGAGACAGGGAACTACGAGCAGTACTTC. Translation: CASSETGNYEQYF.

This chain connects TRBV6-6 to TRBJ1-5; D is unclear. This CDR3 comprises 14 residues. CDR1 and CDR2 (germline): MNHNY, SVGAGI (reference sequence). V shed 5 bases and J shed 3 bases, with 11 bases lying between them. CDR3 protein: CASSRPGTNQPQHF. CDR3 nucleotide sequence: TGTGCCAGCAGTCGCCCAGGTACCAATCAGCCCCAGCATTTT.

The chain combines TRBV7-2 with TRBJ1-1; 7 nucleotides match TRBD1. CDR3 length: 13 amino acids. The V segment lost 10 bases and the J segment 0 bases; nucleotides outside the gene matches: 5. The germline CDR1 and CDR2 sequences are SGHTA and FQGNSA. The chain's CDR3 is CATETGLNTEAFF. The CDR3 DNA is TGTGCCACCGAGACAGGGTTGAACACTGAAGCTTTCTTT.

This chain uses TRBV5-1 with TRBJ2-7, with 7 positions matching TRBD1. J was trimmed by 2 bases and V by 4 bases; bases with no gene match: 12. The CDR3 extends over 16 amino acids. Germline V CDR1 and CDR2: SGHRS, YFSETQ. CDR3 residues: CASSTLTGSLAYEQYF. DNA of the CDR3: TGCGCCAGCAGCACCTTGACAGGGTCTTTGGCCTACGAGCAGTACTTC.

This clone has just a few counts. The chain combines TRBV19 with TRBJ1-5, with D possibly being TRBD1 (6 bases). This CDR3 has 13 residues. CDR1 LNHDA and CDR2 SQIVND come from the germline V gene (reference sequence). V was pared by 10 bases and J by 0 bases, with 10 bases between. CDR3 amino acids: CAIGQYSNQPQHF. In DNA form, the CDR3 reads TGTGCCATCGGACAGTATAGCAATCAGCCCCAGCATTTT. The variable domain in full, with the rest retrieved from reference TRBV19 and TRBJ1-5, is DGGITQSPKYLFRKEGQNVTLSCEQNLNHDAMYWYRQDPGQGLRLIYYSQIVNDFQKGDIAEGYSVSREKKESFPLTVTSAQKNPTAFYLCAIGQYSNQPQHFGDGTRLSIL.

The chain employs TRBV19 and TRBJ2-1, with 7 bases identical to TRBD2. The CDR3 loop spans 16 amino acids. With V trimmed by 8 bases and J by 8 bases, 18 bases remained unmatched. Germline lookup yields CDR1 LNHDA and CDR2 SQIVND (reference sequence). CDR3 residues: CASGLGRGTRGYEQFF. CDR3 DNA sequence: TGTGCCAGTGGCCTAGGGCGGGGGACGCGAGGGTATGAGCAGTTCTTC.

The rearrangement links TRBV19 to TRBJ1-2; no reliable D call. Trimming removed 11 bases from V and 3 bases from J, with 22 bases in between. Germline CDR1 and CDR2: LNHDA and SQIVND (reference sequence). The CDR3 covers 15 residues. The CDR3 nucleotides read TGTGCCGCCCAGGCTGGGATCGTCGGGGACTATGGCTACACCTTC. It yields the protein CAAQAGIVGDYGYTF.

This chain connects TRBV19 to TRBJ2-7, with TRBD2 matching 7 bases. The CDR3 loop spans 17 amino acids. The ends lost 2 bases at V and 2 bases at J; junction bases unmatched: 12. Germline V gene data show CDR1 as LNHDA and CDR2 as SQIVND (reference sequence). The CDR3 sequence: CASSINPGAGLPYEQYF. CDR3 coding DNA: TGTGCCAGTAGTATAAACCCGGGAGCGGGACTACCCTACGAGCAGTACTTC.